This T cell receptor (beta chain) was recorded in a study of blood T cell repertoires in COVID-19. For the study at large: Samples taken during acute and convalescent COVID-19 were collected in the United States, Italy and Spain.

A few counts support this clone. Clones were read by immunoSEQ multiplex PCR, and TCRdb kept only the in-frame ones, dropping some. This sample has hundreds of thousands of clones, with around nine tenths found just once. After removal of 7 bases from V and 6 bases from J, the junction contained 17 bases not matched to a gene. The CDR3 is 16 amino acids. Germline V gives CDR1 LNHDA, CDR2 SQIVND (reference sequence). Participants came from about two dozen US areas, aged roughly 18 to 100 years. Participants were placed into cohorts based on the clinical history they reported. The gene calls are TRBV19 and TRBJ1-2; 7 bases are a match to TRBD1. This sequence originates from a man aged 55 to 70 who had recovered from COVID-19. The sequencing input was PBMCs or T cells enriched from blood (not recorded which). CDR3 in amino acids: CASMSVPTGMNNGYTF. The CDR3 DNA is TGTGCCAGTATGTCTGTCCCGACAGGGATGAACAATGGCTACACCTTC.